This T cell receptor beta chain was profiled in a study of blood T cell repertoires in COVID-19. Study-wide context: Sample material is recorded as cDNA or gDNA derived from T cells, B-cell-depleted T cells, or PBMCs.

Assay used: immunoSEQ multiplex PCR; TCRdb lists only in-frame clones, some missing. This table holds over 85,000 clones, nearly 90% found once. CDR3 length: 13 residues. V was cut by 2 bases and J by 6 bases, with 11 bases left in between. This clone was observed at least ten times. The origin of this receptor is a human donor in a cohort sampled during active COVID-19. V and J are TRBV12-3 or TRBV12-4 and TRBJ2-7; D gene ambiguous. Specimen: peripheral blood. The CDR3 spells CASSLPVPGEQYF. For the CDR3, the DNA is TGTGCCAGCAGTTTACCCGTACCCGGCGAGCAGTACTTC.